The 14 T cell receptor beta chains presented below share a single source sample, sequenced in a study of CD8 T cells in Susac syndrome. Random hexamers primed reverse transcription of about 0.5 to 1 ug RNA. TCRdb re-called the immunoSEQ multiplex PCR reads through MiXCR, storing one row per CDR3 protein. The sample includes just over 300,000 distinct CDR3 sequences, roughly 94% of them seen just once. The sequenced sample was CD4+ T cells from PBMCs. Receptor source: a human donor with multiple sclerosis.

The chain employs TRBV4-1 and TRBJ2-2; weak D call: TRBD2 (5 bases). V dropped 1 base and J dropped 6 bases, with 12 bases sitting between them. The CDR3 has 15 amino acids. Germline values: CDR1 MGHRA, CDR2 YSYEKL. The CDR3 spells CASSQVPGSAGELFF. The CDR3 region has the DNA TGCGCCAGCAGCCAAGTACCGGGGTCGGCCGGGGAGCTGTTTTTT.

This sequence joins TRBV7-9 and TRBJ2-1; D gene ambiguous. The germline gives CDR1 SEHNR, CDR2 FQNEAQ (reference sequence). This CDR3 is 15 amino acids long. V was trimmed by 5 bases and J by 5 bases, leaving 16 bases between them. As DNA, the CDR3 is TGTGCCAGCAGCCCTCGCAGGCCGAGAGACAATGAGCAGTTCTTC. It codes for CASSPRRPRDNEQFF. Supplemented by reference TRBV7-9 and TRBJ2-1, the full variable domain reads DTGVSQNPRHKITKRGQNVTFRCDPISEHNRLYWYRQTLGQGPEFLTYFQNEAQLEKSRLLSDRFSAERPKGSFSTLEIQRTEQGDSAMYLCASSPRRPRDNEQFFGPGTRLTVL.

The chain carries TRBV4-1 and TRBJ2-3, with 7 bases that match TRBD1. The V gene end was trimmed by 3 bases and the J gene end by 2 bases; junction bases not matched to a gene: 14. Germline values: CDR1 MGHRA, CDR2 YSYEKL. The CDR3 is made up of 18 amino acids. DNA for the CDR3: TGCGCCAGCAGCCATATCACTGTGGCAGGGGGATCCACAGATACGCAGTATTTT. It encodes CASSHITVAGGSTDTQYF.

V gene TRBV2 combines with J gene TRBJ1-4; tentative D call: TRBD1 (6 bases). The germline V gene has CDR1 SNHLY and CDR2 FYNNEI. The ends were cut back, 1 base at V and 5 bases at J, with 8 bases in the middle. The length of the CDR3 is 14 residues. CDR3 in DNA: TGTGCCAGCAGTGAAGGGGGGCGAAATGAAAAACTGTTTTTT. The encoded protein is CASSEGGRNEKLFF.

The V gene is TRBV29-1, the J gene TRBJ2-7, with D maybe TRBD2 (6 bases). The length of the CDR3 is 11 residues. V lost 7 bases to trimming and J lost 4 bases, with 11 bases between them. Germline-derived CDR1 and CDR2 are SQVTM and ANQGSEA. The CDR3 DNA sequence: TGCAGCGGGGGGGACCTGTACGAGCAGTACTTC. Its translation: CSGGDLYEQYF.

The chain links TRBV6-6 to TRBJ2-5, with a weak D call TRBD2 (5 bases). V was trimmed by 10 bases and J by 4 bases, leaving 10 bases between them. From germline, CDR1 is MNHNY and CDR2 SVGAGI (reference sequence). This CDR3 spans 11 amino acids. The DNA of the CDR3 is TGTGCCACCCAACGGGGAGAGACCCAGTACTTC. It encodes CATQRGETQYF.

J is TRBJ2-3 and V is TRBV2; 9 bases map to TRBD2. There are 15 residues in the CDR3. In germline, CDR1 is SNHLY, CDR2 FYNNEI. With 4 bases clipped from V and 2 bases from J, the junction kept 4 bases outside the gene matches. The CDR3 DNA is TGTGCCAGCAGTGTTCGGGGACTAGCCACAGATACGCAGTATTTT. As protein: CASSVRGLATDTQYF.

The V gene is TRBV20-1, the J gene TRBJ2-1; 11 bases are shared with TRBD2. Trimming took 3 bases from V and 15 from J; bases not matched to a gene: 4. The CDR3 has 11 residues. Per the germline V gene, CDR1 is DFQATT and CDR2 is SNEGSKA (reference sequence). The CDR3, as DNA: TGCAGTGCTAGTAGCGGGGGGGCGTCGTTCTTC. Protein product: CSASSGGASFF.

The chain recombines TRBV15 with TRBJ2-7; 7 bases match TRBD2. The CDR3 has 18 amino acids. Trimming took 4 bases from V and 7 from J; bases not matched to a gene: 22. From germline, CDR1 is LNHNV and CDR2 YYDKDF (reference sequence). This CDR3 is CATSTLSFGGTTTMEQYF. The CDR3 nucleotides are TGTGCCACCAGCACACTATCGTTCGGGGGGACTACTACGATGGAGCAGTACTTC. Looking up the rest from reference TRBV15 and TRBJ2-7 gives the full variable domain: DAMVIQNPRYQVTQFGKPVTLSCSQTLNHNVMYWYQQKSSQAPKLLFHYYDKDFNNEADTPDNFQSRRPNTSFCFLDIRSPGLGDTAMYLCATSTLSFGGTTTMEQYFGPGTRLTVT.

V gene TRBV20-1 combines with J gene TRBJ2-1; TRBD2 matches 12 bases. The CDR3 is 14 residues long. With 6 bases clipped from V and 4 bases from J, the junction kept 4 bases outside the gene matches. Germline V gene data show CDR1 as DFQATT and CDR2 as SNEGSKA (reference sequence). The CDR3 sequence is CSAPSGRGYNEQFF. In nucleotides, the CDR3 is TGCAGTGCCCCTAGCGGGAGGGGATACAATGAGCAGTTCTTC.

The CDR3 reads CASSHRQGTNEKLFF. The CDR3, as DNA: TGTGCCAGCAGCCATCGACAGGGTACTAATGAAAAACTGTTTTTT. The chain has TRBV5-4 and TRBJ1-4; 7 positions match TRBD1. From germline, CDR1 is SGHNT and CDR2 YYREEE (reference sequence). J gave up 2 bases and V 4 bases, and 5 bases lay outside the gene matches. There are 15 residues in the CDR3.

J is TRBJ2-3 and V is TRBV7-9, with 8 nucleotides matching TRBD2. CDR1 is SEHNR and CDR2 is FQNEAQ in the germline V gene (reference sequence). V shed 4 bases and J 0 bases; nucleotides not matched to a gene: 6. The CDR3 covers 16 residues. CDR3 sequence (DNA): TGTGCCAGCAGCTCTCGAGCGGGAGACAGCACAGATACGCAGTATTTT. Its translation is CASSSRAGDSTDTQYF.

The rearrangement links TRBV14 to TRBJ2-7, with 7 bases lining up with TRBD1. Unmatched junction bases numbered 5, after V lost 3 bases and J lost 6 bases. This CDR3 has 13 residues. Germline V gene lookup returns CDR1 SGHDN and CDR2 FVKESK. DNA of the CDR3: TGTGCCAGCAGCCAGACAGGGCGCGGCGAGCAGTACTTC. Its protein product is CASSQTGRGEQYF. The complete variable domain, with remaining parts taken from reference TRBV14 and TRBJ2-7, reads EAGVTQFPSHSVIEKGQTVTLRCDPISGHDNLYWYRRVMGKEIKFLLHFVKESKQDESGMPNNRFLAERTGGTYSTLKVQPAELEDSGVYFCASSQTGRGEQYFGPGTRLTVT.

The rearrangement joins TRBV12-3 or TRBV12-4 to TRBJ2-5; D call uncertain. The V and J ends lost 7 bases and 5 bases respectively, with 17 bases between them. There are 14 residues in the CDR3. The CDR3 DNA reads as TGTGCCAGCACCCTGTCATCCTTGAAGGAGACCCAGTACTTC. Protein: CASTLSSLKETQYF.